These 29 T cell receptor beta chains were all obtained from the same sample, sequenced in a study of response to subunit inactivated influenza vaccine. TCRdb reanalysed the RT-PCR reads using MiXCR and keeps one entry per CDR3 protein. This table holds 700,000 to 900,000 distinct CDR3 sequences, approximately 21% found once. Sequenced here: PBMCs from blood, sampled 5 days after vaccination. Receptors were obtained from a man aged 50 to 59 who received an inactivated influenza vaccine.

Here the CDR3 reads CASSLLMSRGGYNEQFF. The DNA of the CDR3 is TGTGCCAGCAGTTTATTAATGTCTAGGGGAGGCTACAATGAGCAGTTCTTC. The genes are TRBV27 and TRBJ2-1; D is possibly TRBD2 (6 bases). The V and J ends lost 1 base and 3 bases respectively, with 16 bases between them. Per germline, CDR1 MNHEY and CDR2 SMNVEV (reference sequence). This CDR3 spans 17 amino acids.

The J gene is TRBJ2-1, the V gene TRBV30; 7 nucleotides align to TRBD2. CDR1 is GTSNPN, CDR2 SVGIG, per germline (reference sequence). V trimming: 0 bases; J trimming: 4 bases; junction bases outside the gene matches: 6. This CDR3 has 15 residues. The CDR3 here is CAWSVWEGIYNEQFF. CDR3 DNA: TGTGCCTGGAGTGTCTGGGAGGGGATATACAATGAGCAGTTCTTC. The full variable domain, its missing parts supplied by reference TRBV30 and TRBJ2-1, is SQTIHQWPATLVQPVGSPLSLECTVEGTSNPNLYWYRQAAGRGLQLLFYSVGIGQISSEVPQNLSASRPQDRQFILSSKKLLLSDSGFYLCAWSVWEGIYNEQFFGPGTRLTVL.

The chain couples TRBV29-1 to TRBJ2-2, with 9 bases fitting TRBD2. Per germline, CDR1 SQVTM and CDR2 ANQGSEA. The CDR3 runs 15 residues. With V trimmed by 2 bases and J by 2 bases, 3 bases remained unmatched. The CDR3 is CSVELAGLNTGELFF. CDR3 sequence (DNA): TGCAGCGTTGAACTAGCGGGGCTTAACACCGGGGAGCTGTTTTTT.

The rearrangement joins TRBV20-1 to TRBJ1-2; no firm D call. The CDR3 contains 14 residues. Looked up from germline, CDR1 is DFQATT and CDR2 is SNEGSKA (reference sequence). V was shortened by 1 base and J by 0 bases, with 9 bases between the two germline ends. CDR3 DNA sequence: TGCAGTGCTAGAGGGCAGGCTGCTAACTATGGCTACACCTTC. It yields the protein CSARGQAANYGYTF.

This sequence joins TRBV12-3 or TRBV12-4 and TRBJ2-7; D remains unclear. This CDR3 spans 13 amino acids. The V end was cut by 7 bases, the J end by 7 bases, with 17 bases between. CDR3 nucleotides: TGTGCCAGCAAACCAGACTTGAGTTGGGAGCAGTACTTC. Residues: CASKPDLSWEQYF.

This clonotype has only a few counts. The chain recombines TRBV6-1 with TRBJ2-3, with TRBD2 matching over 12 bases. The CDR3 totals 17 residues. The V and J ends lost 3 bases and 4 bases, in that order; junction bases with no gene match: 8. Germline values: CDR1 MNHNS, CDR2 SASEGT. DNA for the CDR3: TGTGCCAGCAGTGACCTATCTCTAGCGGGAGGGCCAGATACGCAGTATTTT. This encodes CASSDLSLAGGPDTQYF.

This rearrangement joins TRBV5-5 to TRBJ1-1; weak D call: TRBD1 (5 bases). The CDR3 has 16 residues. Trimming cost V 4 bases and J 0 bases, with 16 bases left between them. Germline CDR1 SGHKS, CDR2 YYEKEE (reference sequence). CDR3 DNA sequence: TGTGCCAGCAGCCGGCGGACAAGCTACATGAACACTGAAGCTTTCTTT. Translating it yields CASSRRTSYMNTEAFF.

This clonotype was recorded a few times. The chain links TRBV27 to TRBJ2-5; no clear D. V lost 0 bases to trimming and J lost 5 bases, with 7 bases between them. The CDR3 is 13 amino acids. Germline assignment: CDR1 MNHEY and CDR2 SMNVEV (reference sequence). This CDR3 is CASSLSLFETQYF. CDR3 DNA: TGTGCCAGCAGTTTATCGTTATTCGAGACCCAGTACTTC.

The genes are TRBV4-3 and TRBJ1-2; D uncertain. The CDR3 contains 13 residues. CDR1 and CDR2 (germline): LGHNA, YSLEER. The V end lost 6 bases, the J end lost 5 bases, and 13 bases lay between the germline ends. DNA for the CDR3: TGCGCCAGCAGTCCTTCTTTTGGATATGGCTACACCTTC. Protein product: CASSPSFGYGYTF.

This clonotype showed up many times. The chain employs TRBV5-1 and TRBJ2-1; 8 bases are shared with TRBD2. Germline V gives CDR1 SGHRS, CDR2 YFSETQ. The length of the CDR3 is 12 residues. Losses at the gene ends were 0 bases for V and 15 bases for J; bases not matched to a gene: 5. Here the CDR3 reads CASSLGRGGLFF. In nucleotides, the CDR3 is TGCGCCAGCAGCTTGGGTCGGGGGGGGCTGTTCTTC. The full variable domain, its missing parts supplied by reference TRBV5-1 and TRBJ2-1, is KAGVTQTPRYLIKTRGQQVTLSCSPISGHRSVSWYQQTPGQGLQFLFEYFSETQRNKGNFPGRFSGRQFSNSRSEMNVSTLELGDSALYLCASSLGRGGLFFGPGTRLTVL.

As DNA, the CDR3 is TGTGCCAGCAGCTTAGCGCTAGGACAGGGGTTCTTCTCTGGGGCCAACGTCCTGACTTTC. It translates to CASSLALGQGFFSGANVLTF. The rearrangement joins TRBV7-8 to TRBJ2-6; 9 bases line up with TRBD1. The V segment lost 0 bases and the J segment 0 bases; nucleotides outside the gene matches: 9. The CDR3 contains 20 residues. Germline values: CDR1 SGHVS, CDR2 FQNEAQ.

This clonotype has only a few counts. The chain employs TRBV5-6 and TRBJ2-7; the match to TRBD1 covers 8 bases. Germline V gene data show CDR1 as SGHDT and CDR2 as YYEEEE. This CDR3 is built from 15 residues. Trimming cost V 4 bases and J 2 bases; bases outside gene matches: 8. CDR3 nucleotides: TGTGCCAGCAGCAGAGGACAGGGTTGGGCCTACGAGCAGTACTTC. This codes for CASSRGQGWAYEQYF.

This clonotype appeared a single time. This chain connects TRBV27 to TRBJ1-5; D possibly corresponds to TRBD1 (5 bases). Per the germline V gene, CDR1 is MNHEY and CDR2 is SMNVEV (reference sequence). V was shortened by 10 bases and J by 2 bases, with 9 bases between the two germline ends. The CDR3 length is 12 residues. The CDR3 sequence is CATGPGNQPQHF. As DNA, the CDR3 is TGTGCCACAGGGCCGGGCAATCAGCCCCAGCATTTT.

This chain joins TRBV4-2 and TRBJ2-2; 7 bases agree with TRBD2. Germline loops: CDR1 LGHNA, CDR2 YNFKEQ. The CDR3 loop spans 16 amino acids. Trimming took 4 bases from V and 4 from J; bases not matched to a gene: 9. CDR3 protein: CASSPPGREGTGELFF. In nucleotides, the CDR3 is TGTGCCAGCAGCCCGCCGGGGAGGGAGGGCACCGGGGAGCTGTTTTTT.

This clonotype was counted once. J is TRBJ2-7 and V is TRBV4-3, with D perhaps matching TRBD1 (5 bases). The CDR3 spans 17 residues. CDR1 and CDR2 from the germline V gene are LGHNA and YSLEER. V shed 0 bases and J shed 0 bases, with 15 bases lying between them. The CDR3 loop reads CASSQDLDRSYSYEQYF. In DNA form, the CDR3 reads TGCGCCAGCAGCCAAGATCTAGACAGAAGCTACTCCTACGAGCAGTACTTC.

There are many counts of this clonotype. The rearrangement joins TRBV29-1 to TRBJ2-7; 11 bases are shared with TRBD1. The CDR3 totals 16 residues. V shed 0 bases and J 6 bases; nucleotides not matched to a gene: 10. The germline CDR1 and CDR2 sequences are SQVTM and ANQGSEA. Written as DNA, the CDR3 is TGCAGCGTTGAAGATCTAACCCTCGGGACAGGGGGCGAGCAGTACTTC. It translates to CSVEDLTLGTGGEQYF.

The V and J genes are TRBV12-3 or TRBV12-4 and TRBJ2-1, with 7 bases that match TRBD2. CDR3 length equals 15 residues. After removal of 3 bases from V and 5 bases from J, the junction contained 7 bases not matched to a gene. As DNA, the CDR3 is TGTGCCAGCAGTTTGCTCTTTCGGGGGGACAATGAGCAGTTCTTC. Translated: CASSLLFRGDNEQFF.

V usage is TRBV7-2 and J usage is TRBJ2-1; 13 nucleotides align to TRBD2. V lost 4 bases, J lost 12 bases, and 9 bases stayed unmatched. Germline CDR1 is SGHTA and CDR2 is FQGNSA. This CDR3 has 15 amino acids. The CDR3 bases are TGTGCCAGCAGCTCCACTAGCGGGGGGGCCGGTAGGCAGTTCTTC. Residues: CASSSTSGGAGRQFF.

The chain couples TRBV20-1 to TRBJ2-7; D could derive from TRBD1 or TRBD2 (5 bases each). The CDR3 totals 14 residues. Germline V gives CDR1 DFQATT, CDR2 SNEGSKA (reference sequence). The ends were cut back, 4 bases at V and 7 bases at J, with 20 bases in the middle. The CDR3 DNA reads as TGCAGTGCTACCAGACCGGGGCCCCAGGAGGAGCAGTACTTC. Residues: CSATRPGPQEEQYF.

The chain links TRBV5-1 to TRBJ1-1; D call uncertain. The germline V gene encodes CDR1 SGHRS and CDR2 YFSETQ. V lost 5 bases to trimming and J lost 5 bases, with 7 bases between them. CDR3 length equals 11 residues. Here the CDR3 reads CASRAETEAFF. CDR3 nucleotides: TGCGCCAGCAGGGCGGAGACTGAAGCTTTCTTT.

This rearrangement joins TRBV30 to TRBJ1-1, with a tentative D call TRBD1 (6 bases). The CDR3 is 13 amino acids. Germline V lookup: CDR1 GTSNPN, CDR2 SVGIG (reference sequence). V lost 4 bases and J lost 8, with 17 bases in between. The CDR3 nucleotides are TGTGCCTGGAATGTAGGACAGCGAGTCGAAGCTTTCTTT. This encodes CAWNVGQRVEAFF. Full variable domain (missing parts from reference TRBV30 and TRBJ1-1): SQTIHQWPATLVQPVGSPLSLECTVEGTSNPNLYWYRQAAGRGLQLLFYSVGIGQISSEVPQNLSASRPQDRQFILSSKKLLLSDSGFYLCAWNVGQRVEAFFGQGTRLTVV.

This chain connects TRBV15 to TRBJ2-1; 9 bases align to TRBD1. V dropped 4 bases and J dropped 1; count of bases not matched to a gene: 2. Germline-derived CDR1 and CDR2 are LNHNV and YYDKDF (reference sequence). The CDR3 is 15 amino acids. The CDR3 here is CATSIGQGSYNEQFF. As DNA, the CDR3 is TGTGCCACCAGCATAGGACAGGGGTCCTACAATGAGCAGTTCTTC. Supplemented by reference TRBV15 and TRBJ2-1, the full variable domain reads DAMVIQNPRYQVTQFGKPVTLSCSQTLNHNVMYWYQQKSSQAPKLLFHYYDKDFNNEADTPDNFQSRRPNTSFCFLDIRSPGLGDTAMYLCATSIGQGSYNEQFFGPGTRLTVL.

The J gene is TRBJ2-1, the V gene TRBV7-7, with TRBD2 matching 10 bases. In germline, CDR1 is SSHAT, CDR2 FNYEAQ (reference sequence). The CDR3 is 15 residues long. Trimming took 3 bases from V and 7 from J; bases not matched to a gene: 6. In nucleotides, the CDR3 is TGTGCCAGCAGCTTGACTAGCGGGCCAGAAAATGAGCAGTTCTTC. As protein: CASSLTSGPENEQFF.

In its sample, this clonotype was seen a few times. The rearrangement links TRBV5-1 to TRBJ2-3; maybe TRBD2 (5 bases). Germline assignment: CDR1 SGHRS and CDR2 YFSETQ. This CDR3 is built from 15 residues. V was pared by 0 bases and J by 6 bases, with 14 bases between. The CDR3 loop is CASSLDKKGGDTQYF. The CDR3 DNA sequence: TGCGCCAGCAGCTTGGACAAAAAAGGCGGGGATACGCAGTATTTT. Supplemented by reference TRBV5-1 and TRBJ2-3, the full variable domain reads KAGVTQTPRYLIKTRGQQVTLSCSPISGHRSVSWYQQTPGQGLQFLFEYFSETQRNKGNFPGRFSGRQFSNSRSEMNVSTLELGDSALYLCASSLDKKGGDTQYFGPGTRLTVL.

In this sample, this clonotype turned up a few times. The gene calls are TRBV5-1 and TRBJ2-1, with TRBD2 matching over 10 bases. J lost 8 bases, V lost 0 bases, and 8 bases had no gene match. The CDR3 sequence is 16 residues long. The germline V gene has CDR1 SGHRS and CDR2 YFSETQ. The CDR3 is CASSLEASGSWDEQFF. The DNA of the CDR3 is TGCGCCAGCAGCTTGGAGGCTAGCGGGAGCTGGGATGAGCAGTTCTTC. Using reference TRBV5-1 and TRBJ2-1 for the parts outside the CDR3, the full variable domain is KAGVTQTPRYLIKTRGQQVTLSCSPISGHRSVSWYQQTPGQGLQFLFEYFSETQRNKGNFPGRFSGRQFSNSRSEMNVSTLELGDSALYLCASSLEASGSWDEQFFGPGTRLTVL.

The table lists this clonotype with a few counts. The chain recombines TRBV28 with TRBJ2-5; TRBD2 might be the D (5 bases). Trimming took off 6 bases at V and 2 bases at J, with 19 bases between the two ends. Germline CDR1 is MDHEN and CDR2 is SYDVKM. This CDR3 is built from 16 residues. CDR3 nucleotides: TGTGCCAGCAGCGATACGCCCGAACCGGGGCAAGAGACCCAGTACTTC. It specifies CASSDTPEPGQETQYF.

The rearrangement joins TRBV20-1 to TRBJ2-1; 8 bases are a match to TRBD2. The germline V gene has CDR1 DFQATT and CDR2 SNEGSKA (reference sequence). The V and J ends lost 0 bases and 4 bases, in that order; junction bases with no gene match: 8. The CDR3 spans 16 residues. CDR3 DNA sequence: TGCAGTGCTAGAGACGTTGGGAGCGGGAGTTACAATGAGCAGTTCTTC. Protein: CSARDVGSGSYNEQFF.

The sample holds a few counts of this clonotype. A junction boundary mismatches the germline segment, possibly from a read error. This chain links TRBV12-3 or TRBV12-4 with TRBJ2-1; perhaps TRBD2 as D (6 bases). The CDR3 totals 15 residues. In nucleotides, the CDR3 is TGTGCCAGCAGTGTAGCGGATAACTCCTACAATGAGCAGTTCTTC. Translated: CASSVADNSYNEQFF.

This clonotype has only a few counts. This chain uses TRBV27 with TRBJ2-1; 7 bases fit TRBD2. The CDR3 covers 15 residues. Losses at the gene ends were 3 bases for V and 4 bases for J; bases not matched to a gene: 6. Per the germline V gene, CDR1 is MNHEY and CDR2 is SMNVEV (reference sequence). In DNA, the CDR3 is TGTGCCAGCAGTTTTTCAAGCGGGGCTTACAATGAGCAGTTCTTC. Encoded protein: CASSFSSGAYNEQFF.